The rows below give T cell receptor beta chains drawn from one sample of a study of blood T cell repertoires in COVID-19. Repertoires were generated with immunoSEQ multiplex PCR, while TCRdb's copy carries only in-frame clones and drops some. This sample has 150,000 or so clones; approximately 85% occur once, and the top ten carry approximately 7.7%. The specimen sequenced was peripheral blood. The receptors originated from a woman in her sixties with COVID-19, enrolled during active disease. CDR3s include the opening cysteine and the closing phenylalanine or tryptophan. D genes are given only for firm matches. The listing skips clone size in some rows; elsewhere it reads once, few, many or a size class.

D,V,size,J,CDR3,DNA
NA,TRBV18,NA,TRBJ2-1,CASSLQSGEQFF,TGTGCCAGCTCACTTCAGTCTGGTGAGCAGTTCTTC
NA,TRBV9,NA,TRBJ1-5,CASSATDSSNQPQHF,TGTGCCAGCAGCGCCACCGACAGCTCTAATCAGCCCCAGCATTTT
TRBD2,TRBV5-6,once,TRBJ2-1,CASSPETSFNEQFF,TGTGCCAGCAGCCCCGAGACTAGCTTCAATGAGCAGTTCTTC
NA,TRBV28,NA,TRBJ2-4,CASRDPAKNIQYF,TGTGCCAGCCGGGATCCAGCCAAAAACATTCAGTACTTC
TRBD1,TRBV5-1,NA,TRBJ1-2,CASSPTTGGTNYGYTF,TGCGCCAGCAGCCCCACTACAGGGGGAACTAACTATGGCTACACCTTC
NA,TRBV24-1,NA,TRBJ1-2,CATSDSDYGYTF,TGTGCCACCAGTGATTCCGACTATGGCTACACCTTC
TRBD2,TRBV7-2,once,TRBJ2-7,CASSLVSGGPYEQYF,TGTGCCAGCAGCTTAGTTAGCGGGGGCCCCTACGAGCAGTACTTC
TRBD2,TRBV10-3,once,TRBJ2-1,CATGWLAGEGNEQFF,TGTGCCACTGGCTGGCTAGCGGGAGAGGGGAATGAGCAGTTCTTC
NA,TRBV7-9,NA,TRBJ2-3,CASSLRGPSTDTQYF,TGTGCCAGCAGCTTGCGGGGGCCTAGCACAGATACGCAGTATTTT
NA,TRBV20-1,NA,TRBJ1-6,CSAALNSPLHF,TGCAGTGCGGCTCTCAATTCACCCCTCCACTTT
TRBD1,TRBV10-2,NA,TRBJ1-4,CASIGQATNEKLFF,TGCGCCAGCATCGGACAGGCAACTAATGAAAAACTGTTTTTT
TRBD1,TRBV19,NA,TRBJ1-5,CAGRGTADSNQPQHF,TGTGCCGGGAGAGGGACAGCGGATAGCAATCAGCCCCAGCATTTT
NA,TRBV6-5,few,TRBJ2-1,CASTPFTNSYNEQFF,TGTGCCAGCACCCCATTCACAAACTCCTACAATGAGCAGTTCTTC